The sequence of this T cell receptor beta chain was determined in a study of blood T cells in healthy people across ages. This clonotype appeared a single time. Its antigen is not identified. V was clipped by 1 base and J by 4 bases; unmatched bases: 4. The CDR3 length is 15 residues. Germline assignment: CDR1 GTSNPN and CDR2 SVGIG (reference sequence). Study-wide results and limits: Relative to aged donors, long-lived donors carried more naive CD4+ cells and displayed higher diversity.

The use of a sample-barcoded 5' primer and a J-beta primer mix characterized a second PCR of about 6 to 11 cycles. MiXCR, run by TCRdb on the 5' RACE reads, gives a single entry per CDR3 protein. This table has about 1 million distinct CDR3 sequences, under 45% appearing once. Drawn from each donor were ten milliliters of peripheral blood. This clonotype was obtained from a woman aged 55-69 years in good health. The rearrangement links TRBV30 to TRBJ2-5; TRBD1 aligns across 12 bases. The source material was blood. The CDR3 nucleotides read TGTGCCTGGAGTGGAGGGACAGGGGGCCGAGAGACCCAGTACTTC. Protein product: CAWSGGTGGRETQYF.